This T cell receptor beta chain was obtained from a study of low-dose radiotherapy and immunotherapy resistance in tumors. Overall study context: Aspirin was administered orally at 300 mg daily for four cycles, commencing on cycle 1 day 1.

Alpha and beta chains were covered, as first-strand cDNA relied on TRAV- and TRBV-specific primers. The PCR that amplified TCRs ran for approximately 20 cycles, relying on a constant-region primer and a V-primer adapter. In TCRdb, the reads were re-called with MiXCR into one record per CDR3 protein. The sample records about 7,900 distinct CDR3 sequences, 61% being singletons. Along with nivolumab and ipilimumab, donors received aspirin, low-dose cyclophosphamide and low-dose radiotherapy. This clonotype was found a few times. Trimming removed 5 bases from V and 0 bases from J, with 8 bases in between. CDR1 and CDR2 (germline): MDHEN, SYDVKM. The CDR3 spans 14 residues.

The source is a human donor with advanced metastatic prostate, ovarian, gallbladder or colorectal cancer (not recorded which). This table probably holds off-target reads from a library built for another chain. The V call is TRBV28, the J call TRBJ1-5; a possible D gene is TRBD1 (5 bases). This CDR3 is CASSLGGSNQPQHF. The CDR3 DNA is TGTGCCAGCAGTCTGGGGGGTAGCAATCAGCCCCAGCATTTT.